A selection of T cell receptor beta chains follows, all from one sample in a study of response to subunit inactivated influenza vaccine. MiXCR, applied by TCRdb to the RT-PCR reads, yields one record per CDR3 protein. In the table there are about 800,000 distinct CDR3 sequences, around 21% of which are singletons. Sequences were derived from PBMCs from blood, sampled around 5 days after vaccination. The receptors come from a man aged 50-60 years who received an inactivated influenza vaccine. The CDR3 runs from the conserved cysteine through the conserved F or W. The order of the fields is V gene, J gene, CDR3 protein.

TRBV20-1,TRBJ2-1,CSASPLAGASSYNEQFF
TRBV20-1,TRBJ2-5,CSAPQKGRGETQYF
TRBV12-3/TRBV12-4,TRBJ1-2,CASSLVGGGGYTF
TRBV4-3,TRBJ1-2,CASSQDQDRTNYGYTF
TRBV5-1,TRBJ2-3,CASRDRGADTQYF
TRBV5-4,TRBJ1-1,CASSLVGMNTEAFF
TRBV18,TRBJ2-5,CASSPPFGEETQYF
TRBV5-5,TRBJ1-4,CASSLRGRSTTNEKLFF
TRBV29-1,TRBJ2-3,CSVKKLAGSNTDTQYF
TRBV24-1,TRBJ2-1,CATSDFRLAGGNNEQFF
TRBV18,TRBJ2-3,CASSPQAGGKSDTQYF
TRBV2,TRBJ2-1,CASTLRQGFNEQFF